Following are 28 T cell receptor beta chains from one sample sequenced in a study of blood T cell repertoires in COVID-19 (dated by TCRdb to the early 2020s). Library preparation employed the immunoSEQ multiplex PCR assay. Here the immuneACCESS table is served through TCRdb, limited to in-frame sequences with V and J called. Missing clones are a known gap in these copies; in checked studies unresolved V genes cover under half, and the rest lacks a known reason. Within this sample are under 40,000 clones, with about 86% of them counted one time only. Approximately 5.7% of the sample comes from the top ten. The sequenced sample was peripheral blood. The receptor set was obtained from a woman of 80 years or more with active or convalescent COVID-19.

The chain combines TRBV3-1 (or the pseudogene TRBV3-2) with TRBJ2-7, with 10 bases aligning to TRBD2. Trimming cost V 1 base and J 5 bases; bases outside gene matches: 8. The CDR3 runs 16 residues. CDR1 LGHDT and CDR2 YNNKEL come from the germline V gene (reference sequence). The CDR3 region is CASSQGVAGGTDEQYF. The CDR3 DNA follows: TGTGCCAGCAGCCAAGGAGTAGCGGGAGGAACGGACGAGCAGTACTTC.

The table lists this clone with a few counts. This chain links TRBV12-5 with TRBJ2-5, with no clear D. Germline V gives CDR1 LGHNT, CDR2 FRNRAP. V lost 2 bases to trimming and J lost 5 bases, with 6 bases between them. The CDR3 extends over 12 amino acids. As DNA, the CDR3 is TGTGCTAGTGGTTTGCACGGGGAGACCCAGTACTTC. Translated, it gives CASGLHGETQYF.

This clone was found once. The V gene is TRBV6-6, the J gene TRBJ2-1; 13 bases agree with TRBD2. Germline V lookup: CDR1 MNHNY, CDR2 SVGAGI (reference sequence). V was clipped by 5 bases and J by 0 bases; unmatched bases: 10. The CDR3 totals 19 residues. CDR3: CASSPYRTSGGSSYNEQFF. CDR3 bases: TGTGCCAGCAGTCCATACAGGACTAGCGGGGGAAGCTCCTACAATGAGCAGTTCTTC.

The CDR3 reads CASSLHPQRGTTEAFF. The CDR3 DNA is TGTGCCAGCAGCCTACACCCCCAAAGGGGGACCACTGAAGCTTTCTTT. The rearrangement links TRBV7-3 to TRBJ1-1; a possible D gene is TRBD1 (6 bases). Per germline, CDR1 SGHTA and CDR2 FQGTGA. V shed 5 bases and J shed 4 bases, with 20 bases lying between them. The CDR3 extends over 16 amino acids.

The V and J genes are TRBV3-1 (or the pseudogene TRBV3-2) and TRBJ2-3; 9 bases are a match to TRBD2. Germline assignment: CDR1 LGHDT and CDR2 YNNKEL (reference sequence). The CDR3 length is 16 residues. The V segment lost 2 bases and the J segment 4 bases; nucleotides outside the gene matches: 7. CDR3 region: CASSQRLAGRSDTQYF. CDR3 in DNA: TGTGCCAGCAGCCAACGGCTAGCGGGGAGGTCAGATACGCAGTATTTT.

CDR3 nucleotide sequence: TGTGCCAGTAGTATTGGCTGGAATAGCGGGGGTGGGGAGACCCAGTACTTC. Its translation is CASSIGWNSGGGETQYF. The rearrangement joins TRBV19 to TRBJ2-5; TRBD2 matches 9 bases. This CDR3 is 17 amino acids long. The V and J ends lost 3 bases and 5 bases, in that order; junction bases with no gene match: 13. CDR1 and CDR2 (germline): LNHDA, SQIVND (reference sequence).

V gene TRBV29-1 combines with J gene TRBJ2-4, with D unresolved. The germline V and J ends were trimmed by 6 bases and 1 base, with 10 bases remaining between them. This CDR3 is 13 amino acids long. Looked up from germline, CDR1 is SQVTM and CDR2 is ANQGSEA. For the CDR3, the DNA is TGCAGCGTGAGGCGAGTGGCCAAAAACATTCAGTACTTC. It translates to CSVRRVAKNIQYF.

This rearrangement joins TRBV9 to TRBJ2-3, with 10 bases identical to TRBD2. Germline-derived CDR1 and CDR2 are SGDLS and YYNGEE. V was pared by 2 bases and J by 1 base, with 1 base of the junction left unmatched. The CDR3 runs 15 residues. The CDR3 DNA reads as TGTGCCAGCAGCGTGGGGACTAGCGGCACAGATACGCAGTATTTT. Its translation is CASSVGTSGTDTQYF.

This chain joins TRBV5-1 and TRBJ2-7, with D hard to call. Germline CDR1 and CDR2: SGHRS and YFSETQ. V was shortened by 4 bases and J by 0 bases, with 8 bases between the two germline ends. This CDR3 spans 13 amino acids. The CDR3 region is CASSLGFSYEQYF. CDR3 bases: TGCGCCAGCAGCCTAGGCTTCTCCTACGAGCAGTACTTC.

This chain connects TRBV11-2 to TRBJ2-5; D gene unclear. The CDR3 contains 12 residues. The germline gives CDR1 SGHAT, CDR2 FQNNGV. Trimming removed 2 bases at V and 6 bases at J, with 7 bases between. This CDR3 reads CASSLNSQTQYF. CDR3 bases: TGTGCCAGCAGCTTAAATAGCCAGACCCAGTACTTC.

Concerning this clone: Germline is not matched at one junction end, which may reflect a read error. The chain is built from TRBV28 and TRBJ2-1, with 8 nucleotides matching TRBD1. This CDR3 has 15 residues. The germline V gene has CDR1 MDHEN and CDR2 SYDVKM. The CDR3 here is CVSTLSGGFFNEQFF. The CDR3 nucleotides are TGTGTCAGCACCCTGTCAGGGGGCTTCTTCAATGAGCAGTTCTTC.

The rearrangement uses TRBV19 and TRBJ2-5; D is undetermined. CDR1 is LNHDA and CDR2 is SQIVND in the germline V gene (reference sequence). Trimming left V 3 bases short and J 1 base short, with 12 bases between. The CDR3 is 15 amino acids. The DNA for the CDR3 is TGTGCCAGTAGTATGAGAGCCCCCCCCCAAGAGACCCAGTACTTC. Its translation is CASSMRAPPQETQYF.

The CDR3 DNA reads TGCGCCAGCAGCTTGGAGGGGACTAGCGGACGGGCGGAGCAGTTCTTC. Translated, it gives CASSLEGTSGRAEQFF. V and J are TRBV5-1 and TRBJ2-1; 11 nucleotides line up with TRBD2. Trimming took 0 bases from V and 10 from J; bases not matched to a gene: 9. The CDR3 consists of 16 residues. Germline values: CDR1 SGHRS, CDR2 YFSETQ.

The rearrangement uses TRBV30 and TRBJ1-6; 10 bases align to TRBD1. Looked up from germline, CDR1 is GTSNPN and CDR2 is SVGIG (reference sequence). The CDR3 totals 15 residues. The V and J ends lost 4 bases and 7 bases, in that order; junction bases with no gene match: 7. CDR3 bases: TGTGCCTGGACCCGGGACAGGGGACAGAATTCACCCCTCCACTTT. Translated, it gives CAWTRDRGQNSPLHF.

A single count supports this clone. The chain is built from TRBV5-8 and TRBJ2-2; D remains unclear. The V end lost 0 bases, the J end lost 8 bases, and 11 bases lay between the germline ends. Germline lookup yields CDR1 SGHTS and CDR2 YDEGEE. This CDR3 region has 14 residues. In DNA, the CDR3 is TGTGCCAGCAGCTTGGAATCGGAGTGGGGGGAGCTGTTTTTT. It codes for CASSLESEWGELFF.

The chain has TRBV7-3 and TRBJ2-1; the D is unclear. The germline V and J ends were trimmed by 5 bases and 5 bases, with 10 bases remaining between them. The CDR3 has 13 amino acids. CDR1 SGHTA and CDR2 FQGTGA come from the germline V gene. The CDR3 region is CASSKATDNEQFF. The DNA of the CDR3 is TGTGCCAGCAGCAAAGCTACGGACAATGAGCAGTTCTTC.

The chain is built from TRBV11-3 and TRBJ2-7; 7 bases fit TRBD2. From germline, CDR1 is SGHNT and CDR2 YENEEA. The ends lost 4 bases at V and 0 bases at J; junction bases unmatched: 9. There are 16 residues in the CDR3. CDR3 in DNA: TGTGCCAGCAGCTCCTATCTAGCGGAGAGCTCCTACGAGCAGTACTTC. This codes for CASSSYLAESSYEQYF.

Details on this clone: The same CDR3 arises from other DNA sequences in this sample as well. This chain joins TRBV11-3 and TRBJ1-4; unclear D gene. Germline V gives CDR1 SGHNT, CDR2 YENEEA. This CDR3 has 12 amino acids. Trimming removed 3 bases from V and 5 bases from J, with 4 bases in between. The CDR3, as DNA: TGTGCCAGCAGCTTGAGGAATGAAAAACTGTTTTTT. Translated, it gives CASSLRNEKLFF.

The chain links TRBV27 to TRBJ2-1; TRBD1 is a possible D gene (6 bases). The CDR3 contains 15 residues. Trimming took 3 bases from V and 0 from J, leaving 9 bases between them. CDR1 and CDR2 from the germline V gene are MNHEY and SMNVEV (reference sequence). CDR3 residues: CASSLRGSSYNEQFF. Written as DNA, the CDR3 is TGTGCCAGCAGTTTGAGGGGGAGCTCCTACAATGAGCAGTTCTTC.

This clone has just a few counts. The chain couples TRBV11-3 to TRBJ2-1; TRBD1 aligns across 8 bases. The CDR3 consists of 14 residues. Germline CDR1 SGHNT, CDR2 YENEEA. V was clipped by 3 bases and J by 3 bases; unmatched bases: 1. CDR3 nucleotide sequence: TGTGCCAGCAGCTTTGGACAGGGCTACAATGAGCAGTTCTTC. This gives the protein CASSFGQGYNEQFF. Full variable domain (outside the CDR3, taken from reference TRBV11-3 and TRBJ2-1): EAGVVQSPRYKIIEKKQPVAFWCNPISGHNTLYWYLQNLGQGPELLIRYENEEAVDDSQLPKDRFSAERLKGVDSTLKIQPAELGDSAVYLCASSFGQGYNEQFFGPGTRLTVL.

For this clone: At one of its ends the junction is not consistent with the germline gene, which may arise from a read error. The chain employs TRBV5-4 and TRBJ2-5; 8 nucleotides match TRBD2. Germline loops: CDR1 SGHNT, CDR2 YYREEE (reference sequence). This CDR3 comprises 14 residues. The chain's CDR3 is CASSLRGGQEAQYF. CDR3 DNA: TGTGCCAGCAGCTTACGCGGGGGGCAAGAGGCCCAGTACTTC. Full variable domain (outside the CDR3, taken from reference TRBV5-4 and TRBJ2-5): ETGVTQSPTHLIKTRGQQVTLRCSSQSGHNTVSWYQQALGQGPQFIFQYYREEENGRGNFPPRFSGLQFPNYSSELNVNALELDDSALYLCASSLRGGQEAQYFGPGTRLLVL.

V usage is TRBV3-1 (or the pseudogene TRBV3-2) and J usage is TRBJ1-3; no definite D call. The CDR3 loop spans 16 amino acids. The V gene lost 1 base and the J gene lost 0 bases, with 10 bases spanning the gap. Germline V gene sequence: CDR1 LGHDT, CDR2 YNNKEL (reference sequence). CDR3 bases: TGTGCCAGCAGCCAAGGAGCGTTGAGCTCTGGAAACACCATATATTTT. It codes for CASSQGALSSGNTIYF.

DNA for the CDR3: TGCGCCAGCAGCCCTGAGGGGGTGGCTGAAAAACTGTTTTTT. Amino acid sequence: CASSPEGVAEKLFF. J is TRBJ1-4 and V is TRBV5-1; maybe TRBD1 (6 bases). The V and J ends lost 4 bases and 7 bases respectively, with 14 bases between them. The length of the CDR3 is 14 residues. The germline V gene has CDR1 SGHRS and CDR2 YFSETQ.

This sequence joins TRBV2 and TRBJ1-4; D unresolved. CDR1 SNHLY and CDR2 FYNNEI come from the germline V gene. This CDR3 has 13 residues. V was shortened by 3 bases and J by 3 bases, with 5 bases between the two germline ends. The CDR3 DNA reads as TGTGCCAGCAGTGACAGGCCTAATGAAAAACTGTTTTTT. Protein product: CASSDRPNEKLFF.

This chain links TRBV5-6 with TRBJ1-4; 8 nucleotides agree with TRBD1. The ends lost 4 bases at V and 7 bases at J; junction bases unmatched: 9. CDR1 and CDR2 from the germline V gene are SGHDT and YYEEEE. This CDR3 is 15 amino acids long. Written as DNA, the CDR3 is TGTGCCAGCAGCCGCCGGACAGGGTTGGGTGAAAAACTGTTTTTT. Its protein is CASSRRTGLGEKLFF.

The CDR3 DNA reads TGCGCCAGCAGCCAAGACGGGACGCGGGACCTCGAGCAGTACTTC. Translation: CASSQDGTRDLEQYF. This chain joins TRBV4-3 and TRBJ2-7; D is possibly TRBD2 (6 bases). Germline V gene lookup returns CDR1 LGHNA and CDR2 YSLEER. Deletions cut 0 bases from V and 6 bases from J, with 15 bases between. The CDR3 spans 15 residues.

CDR3 protein: CASSLSHSTGGNQPQHF. The DNA for the CDR3 is TGTGCCAGCAGCTTAAGCCACAGCACAGGGGGCAATCAGCCCCAGCATTTT. This chain connects TRBV5-8 to TRBJ1-5; 7 bases are a match to TRBD1. Germline CDR1 and CDR2: SGHTS and YDEGEE. The V and J ends lost 2 bases and 2 bases, in that order; junction bases with no gene match: 10. The CDR3 is 17 amino acids.

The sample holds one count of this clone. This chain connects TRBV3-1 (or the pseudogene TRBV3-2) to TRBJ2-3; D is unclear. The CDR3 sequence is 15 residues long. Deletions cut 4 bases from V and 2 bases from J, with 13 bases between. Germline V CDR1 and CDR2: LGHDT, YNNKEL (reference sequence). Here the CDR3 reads CASSRLGPPTDTQYF. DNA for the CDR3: TGTGCCAGCAGCCGGCTAGGTCCCCCCACAGATACGCAGTATTTT.